The sequence of this T cell receptor beta chain was determined in a study of blood T cell repertoires in COVID-19. On the study more broadly: The United States, Italy and Spain supplied acute and convalescent COVID-19 samples. Nucleic acid was either cDNA or gDNA, and it came from T cells, B-cell-depleted T cells, or PBMCs.

Clones were sequenced by immunoSEQ multiplex PCR, and TCRdb holds only the in-frame ones, with some missing. The sample has around 100,000 clones, just under 90% seen once. This CDR3 spans 14 amino acids. Germline lookup yields CDR1 LNHDA and CDR2 SQIVND (reference sequence). V was shortened by 7 bases and J by 4 bases, with 14 bases between the two germline ends. The J gene is TRBJ2-1, the V gene TRBV19, with D uncertain. The sequencing input was peripheral blood. The receptor's source is a human donor in a cohort sampled during active COVID-19. The CDR3 region is CASTLAGNYNEQFF. CDR3 in DNA: TGTGCCAGTACATTGGCAGGAAATTACAATGAGCAGTTCTTC.